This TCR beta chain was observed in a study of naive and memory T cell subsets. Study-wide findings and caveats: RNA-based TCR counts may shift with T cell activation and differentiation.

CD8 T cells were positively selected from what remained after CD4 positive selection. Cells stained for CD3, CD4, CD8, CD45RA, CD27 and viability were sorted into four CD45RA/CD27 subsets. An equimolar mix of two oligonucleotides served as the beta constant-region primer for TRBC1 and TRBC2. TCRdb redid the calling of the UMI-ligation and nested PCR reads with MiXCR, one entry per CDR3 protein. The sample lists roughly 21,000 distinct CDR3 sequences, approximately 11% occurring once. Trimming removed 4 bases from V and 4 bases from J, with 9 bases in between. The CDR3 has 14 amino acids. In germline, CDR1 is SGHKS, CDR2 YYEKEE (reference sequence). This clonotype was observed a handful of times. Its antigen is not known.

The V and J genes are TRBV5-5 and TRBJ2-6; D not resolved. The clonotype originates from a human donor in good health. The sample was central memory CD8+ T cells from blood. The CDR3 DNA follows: TGTGCCAGCAGCACCGGTTGGGGGGCCAACGTCCTGACTTTC. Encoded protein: CASSTGWGANVLTF.